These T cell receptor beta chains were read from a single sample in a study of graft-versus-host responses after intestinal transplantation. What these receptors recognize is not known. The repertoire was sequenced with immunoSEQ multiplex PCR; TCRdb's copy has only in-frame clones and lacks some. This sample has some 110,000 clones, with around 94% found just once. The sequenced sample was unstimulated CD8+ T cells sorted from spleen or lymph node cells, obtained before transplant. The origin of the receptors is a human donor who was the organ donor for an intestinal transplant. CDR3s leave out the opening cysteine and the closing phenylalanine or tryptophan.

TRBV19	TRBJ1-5	ASSIVPYNQPQH
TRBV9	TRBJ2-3	ASSVEAGDTDTQY
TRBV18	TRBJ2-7	ASSPASGSYEQY
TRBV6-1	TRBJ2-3	ASSEFPEGDTQY
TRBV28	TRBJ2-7	ASSPTAGTSGPGWYEQY
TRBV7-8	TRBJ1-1	ASSLLAGTEAF
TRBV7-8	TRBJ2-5	ASRGQSPQETQY
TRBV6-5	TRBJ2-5	ASSEGQLQETQY
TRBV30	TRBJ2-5	AWSVIDQETQY
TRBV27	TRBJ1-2	ASSTTGDNYGYT
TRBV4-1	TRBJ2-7	ASSQGSSGSDEQY
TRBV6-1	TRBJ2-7	ASLSGYEQY
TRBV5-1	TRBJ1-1	ASSLSQIQRNTEAF
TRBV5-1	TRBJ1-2	ASSPWGQGGPVDSNYGYT
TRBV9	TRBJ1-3	ASSESGGSGNTIY
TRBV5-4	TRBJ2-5	ASSLRREMGRETQY
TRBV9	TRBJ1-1	ASSVALGGTEAF
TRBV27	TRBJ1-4	ASSSISSTNEKLF
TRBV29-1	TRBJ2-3	SVEEASPAGVSDTQY
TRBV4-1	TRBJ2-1	ASSHLTSGGHEQF
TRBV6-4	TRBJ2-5	ASSEGIAETQY
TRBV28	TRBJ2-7	ASSRDRGVYEQY
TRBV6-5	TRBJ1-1	ASSPPRNLNTEAF
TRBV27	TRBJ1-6	ASSLSQGIHSPLH
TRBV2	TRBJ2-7	ASTLGYRDLKDEQY
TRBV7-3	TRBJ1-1	ASSLSGRENTEAF
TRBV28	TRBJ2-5	ASSRDRVKETQY
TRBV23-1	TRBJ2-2	ASSPRGLAGNTGELF
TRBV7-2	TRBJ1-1	ASSPEGLYRAHPEAF
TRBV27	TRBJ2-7	ASSAGTSSYEQY
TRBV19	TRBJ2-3	ASSGAPGDTQY
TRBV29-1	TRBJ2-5	SGISGRETQY
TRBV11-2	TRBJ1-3	ASSPRWGRSGNTIY
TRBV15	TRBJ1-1	ATREDRALNTEAF
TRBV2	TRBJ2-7	ASSAPPSGSTYEQY
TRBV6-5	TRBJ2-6	ASSWERSGANVLT
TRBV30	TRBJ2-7	AWNRDTYEQY
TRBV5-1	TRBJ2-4	ASSLAENTKNIQY
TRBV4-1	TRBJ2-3	ASSMPAGHGLATDTQY
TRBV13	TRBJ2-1	ASSFPEYNEQF
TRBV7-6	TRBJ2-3	ASSSTLVGAVFDTQY
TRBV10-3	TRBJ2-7	AISDTSLGEQY
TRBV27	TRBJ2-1	ASSSLDRGWNEQF
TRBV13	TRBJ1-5	ASSLVGNQPQH
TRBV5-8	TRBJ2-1	ASSFLAGTSWDEQF
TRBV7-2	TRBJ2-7	ASSGELTAVSPYEQY
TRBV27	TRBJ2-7	ASSYRQTYEQY
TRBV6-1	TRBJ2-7	ASSDGPLPYEQY
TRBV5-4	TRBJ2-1	ASSTGTSLNEQF
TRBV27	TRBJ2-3	ASSFAGVPYRTDTQY
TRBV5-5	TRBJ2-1	ASSRDTPYNEQF